This TCR beta chain originates from a study of cytotoxic CD8 clonotypes in ibrutinib-treated CLL. Clones were read by immunoSEQ multiplex PCR, and TCRdb kept only the in-frame ones, dropping some. The sample yields hundreds of thousands of clones, 67% seen once. This clone was counted only a few times. Germline V gene sequence: CDR1 SGHDN, CDR2 FVKESK. After removal of 4 bases from V and 8 bases from J, the junction contained 5 bases not matched to a gene. CDR3 length equals 13 residues. The rearrangement joins TRBV14 to TRBJ1-2; 9 nucleotides align to TRBD1. The sequence derives from a human donor with chronic lymphocytic leukemia. Sequencing was performed on PBMCs, taken after 36 months of ibrutinib treatment. The CDR3 region has the DNA TGTGCCAGCAGCCGGGACAGGGCCAAGGGCTACACCTTC. Translating gives CASSRDRAKGYTF.